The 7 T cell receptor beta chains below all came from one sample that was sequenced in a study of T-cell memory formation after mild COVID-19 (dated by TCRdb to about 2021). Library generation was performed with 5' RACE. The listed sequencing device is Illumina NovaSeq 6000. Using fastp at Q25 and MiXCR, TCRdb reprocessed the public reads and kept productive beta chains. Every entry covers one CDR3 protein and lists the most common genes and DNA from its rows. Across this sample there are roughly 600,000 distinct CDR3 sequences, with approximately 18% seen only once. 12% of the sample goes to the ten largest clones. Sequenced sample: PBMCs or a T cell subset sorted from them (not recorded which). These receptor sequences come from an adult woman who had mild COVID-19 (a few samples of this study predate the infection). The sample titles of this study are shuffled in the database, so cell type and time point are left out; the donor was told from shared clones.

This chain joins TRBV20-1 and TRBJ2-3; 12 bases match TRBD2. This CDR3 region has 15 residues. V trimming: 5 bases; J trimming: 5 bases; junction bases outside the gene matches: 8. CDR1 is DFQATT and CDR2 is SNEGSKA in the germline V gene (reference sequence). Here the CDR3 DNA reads TGCAGTGCTCCCCGACTAGCGGGGGCCGTAGATACGCAGTATTTT. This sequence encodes CSAPRLAGAVDTQYF.

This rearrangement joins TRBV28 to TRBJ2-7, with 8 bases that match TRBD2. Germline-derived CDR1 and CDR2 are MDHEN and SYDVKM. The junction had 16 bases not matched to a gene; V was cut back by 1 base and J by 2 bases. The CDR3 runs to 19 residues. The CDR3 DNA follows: TGTGCCAGCAGTTTATTTCTCTCCCTAGCGGGTTCAGGCACCTACGAGCAGTACTTC. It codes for CASSLFLSLAGSGTYEQYF.

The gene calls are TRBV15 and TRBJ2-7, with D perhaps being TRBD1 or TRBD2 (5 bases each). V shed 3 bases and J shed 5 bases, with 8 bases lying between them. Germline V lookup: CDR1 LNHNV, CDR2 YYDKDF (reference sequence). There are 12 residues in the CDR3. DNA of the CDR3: TGTGCCACCAGCAGCCGGGGCCACGAGCAGTACTTC. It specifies CATSSRGHEQYF.

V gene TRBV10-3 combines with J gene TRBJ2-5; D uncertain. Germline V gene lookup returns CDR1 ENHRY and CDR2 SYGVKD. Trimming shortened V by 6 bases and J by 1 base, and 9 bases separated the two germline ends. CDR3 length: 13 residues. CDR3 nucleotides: TGTGCCATCAGGGGCGGCCCCCAAGAGACCCAGTACTTC. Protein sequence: CAIRGGPQETQYF.

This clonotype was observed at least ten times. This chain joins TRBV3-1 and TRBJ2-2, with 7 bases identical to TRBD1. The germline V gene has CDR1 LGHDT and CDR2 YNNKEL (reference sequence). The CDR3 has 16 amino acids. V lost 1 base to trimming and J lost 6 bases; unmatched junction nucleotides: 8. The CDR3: CASSQGSGTAPGELFF. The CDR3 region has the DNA TGTGCCAGCAGCCAAGGCTCCGGGACAGCCCCCGGGGAGCTGTTTTTT.

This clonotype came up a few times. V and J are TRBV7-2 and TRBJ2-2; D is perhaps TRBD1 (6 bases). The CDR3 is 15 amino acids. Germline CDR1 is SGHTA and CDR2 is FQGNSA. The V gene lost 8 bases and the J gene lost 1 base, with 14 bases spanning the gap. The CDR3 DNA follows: TGTGCCAGCGGGGGCCGGGTTTTGAACACCGGGGAGCTGTTTTTT. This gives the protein CASGGRVLNTGELFF.

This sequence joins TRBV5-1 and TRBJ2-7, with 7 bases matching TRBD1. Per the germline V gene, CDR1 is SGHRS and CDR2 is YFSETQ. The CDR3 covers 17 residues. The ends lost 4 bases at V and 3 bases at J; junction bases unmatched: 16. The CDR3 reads CASSPAAWEGGSYEQYF. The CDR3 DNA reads TGCGCCAGCAGCCCGGCGGCCTGGGAAGGGGGCAGCTACGAGCAGTACTTC.